The clone carrying this T cell receptor beta chain appeared a few times. Its antigen is not known. This sample was included in a study of T cell repertoires in cytomegalovirus infection. In the study overall: Public TCR beta signatures were indicative of both CMV infection and a matching HLA type. The study's findings and limits: Ex vivo, HLA-C-restricted CMV-specific TCR beta clonotypes prevailed over the rest of the response.

MiXCR, applied by TCRdb to the reads, yields one record per CDR3 protein. There are 200,000 or so distinct CDR3 sequences in the sample; approximately 30% occur only once, and roughly 29% lies in the top ten. The CDR3 has 14 amino acids. Deletions cut 2 bases from V and 7 bases from J, with 11 bases between. Looked up from germline, CDR1 is MGHDK and CDR2 is SYGVNS. This chain joins TRBV25-1 and TRBJ1-4; D remains ambiguous. This TCR derives from a human donor in good health (CMV status not recorded). Some clones in this sample may be carry-over from other donors' samples. The sequencing sample was made of PBMCs. The CDR3 loop reads CASSEGASGEKLFF. In DNA, the CDR3 is TGTGCCAGCAGTGAAGGAGCCTCGGGTGAAAAACTGTTTTTT. Full variable domain (missing parts from reference TRBV25-1 and TRBJ1-4): EADIYQTPRYLVIGTGKKITLECSQTMGHDKMYWYQQDPGMELHLIHYSYGVNSTEKGDLSSESTVSRIRTEHFPLTLESARPSHTSQYLCASSEGASGEKLFFGSGTQLSVL.